The rows below give T cell receptor beta chains drawn from one sample of a study of blood T cell repertoires in COVID-19. Repertoires were generated with immunoSEQ multiplex PCR, while TCRdb's copy carries only in-frame clones and drops some. Among about 90,000 clones listed, almost 95% were seen once. Specimen: peripheral blood. Source of these receptors: a woman aged 55-69 years with active COVID-19. The CDR3 runs from the conserved cysteine through the conserved F or W.

j_call v_call cdr3_aa
TRBJ2-5 TRBV7-8 CASSLADTGGAETQYF
TRBJ2-3 TRBV2 CASGVGTGGTDTQYF
TRBJ1-4 TRBV15 CATSTRGQGSEKLFF
TRBJ1-4 TRBV18 CASSPTGESNEKLFF
TRBJ2-2 TRBV10-1 CASQGQNTGELFF
TRBJ2-7 TRBV27 CASSLVPSGTYEQYF
TRBJ2-1 TRBV11-2 CASSFPREGEQFF
TRBJ1-5 TRBV7-7 CASSLSTNQPQHF
TRBJ1-1 TRBV7-6 CASQGRNTEAFF
TRBJ2-1 TRBV27 CASAPGAGAIEQFF
TRBJ2-7 TRBV19 CASSLQGPYEQYF
TRBJ1-5 TRBV13 CASSPTQGGNQPQHF
TRBJ2-4 TRBV6-5 CASTSGEVAKNIQYF
TRBJ2-1 TRBV2 CASSAQAIGEQFF
TRBJ1-5 TRBV15 CATSRDKGRNQPQHF
TRBJ2-1 TRBV18 CASSPVGGSYNEQFF
TRBJ2-3 TRBV11-2 CASSLGGDTQYF
TRBJ2-5 TRBV5-4 CASSPGQGAGQETQYF
TRBJ2-1 TRBV9 CASSPPGLARPSSYNEQFF
TRBJ2-3 TRBV2 CASRWSPSGSSTDTQYF
TRBJ1-5 TRBV3-1/TRBV3-2 CASSQDQGNQPQHF
TRBJ2-1 TRBV10-3 CAISEGTDNEQFF
TRBJ2-5 TRBV5-4 CASSLAGRIGAQETQYF
TRBJ2-3 TRBV7-8 CASSVTGSPDTQYF
TRBJ2-1 TRBV9 CASSPHGGEGNEQFF
TRBJ2-3 TRBV3-1/TRBV3-2 CASSQRQGVDTQYF
TRBJ2-5 TRBV27 CASSPAGIGETQYF
TRBJ1-6 TRBV6-5 CASRFTGIVSPLHF
TRBJ2-3 TRBV12-5 CASGPGLAGFSDTQYF
TRBJ2-1 TRBV28 CASSFGSGNEQFF
TRBJ2-3 TRBV28 CASSPWGVSTDTQYF
TRBJ2-1 TRBV23-1 CASTPGLAQSSYNEQFF
TRBJ1-2 TRBV7-2 CASSLQAGVHYGYTF
TRBJ2-5 TRBV5-1 CASRTLGRREETQYF
TRBJ2-7 TRBV5-6 CASSLGTGEVYEQYF
TRBJ1-2 TRBV6-1 CASSEDRNYGYTF
TRBJ2-2 TRBV15 CATSAQTVTGELFF
TRBJ1-6 TRBV19 CASSIGVSYNSPLHF
TRBJ2-7 TRBV5-1 CASSFSDRAYEQYF
TRBJ2-3 TRBV3-1/TRBV3-2 CASSLRGGDTDTQYF
TRBJ2-7 TRBV7-2 CASSYPSGGASYEQYF
TRBJ2-2 TRBV10-3 CASRTGDTGELFF
TRBJ2-5 TRBV11-2 CASSRDRLETQYF
TRBJ2-7 TRBV19 CASSIDQGSFPYEQYF
TRBJ1-3 TRBV12-3/TRBV12-4 CASSSPAGNTIYF
TRBJ1-5 TRBV7-8 CASSPSRATGNNQPQHF
TRBJ2-7 TRBV5-5 CASSATSGREQYF
TRBJ1-2 TRBV9 CASSIGTGVDYGYTF
TRBJ1-5 TRBV6-2/TRBV6-3 CASSRWTGETQPQHF
TRBJ2-7 TRBV12-3/TRBV12-4 CASSFAGNEQYF
TRBJ1-5 TRBV9 CASSVGGQGPGGNQPQHF
TRBJ2-3 TRBV24-1 CATSDLREGSGSTDTQYF
TRBJ1-5 TRBV28 CASSTRTGFGNQPQHF
TRBJ1-1 TRBV30 CAWASGTSALLNTEAFF
TRBJ1-2 TRBV6-5 CASSFDRYYGYTF
TRBJ1-1 TRBV27 CASRPDRRATEAFF
TRBJ2-7 TRBV5-1 CASSLGTGEYEQYF
TRBJ2-5 TRBV18 CASSPPEGTRQETQYF
TRBJ2-1 TRBV28 CASRTGGTYNEQFF
TRBJ2-2 TRBV29-1 CSVTRGTGRTGELFF